The 27 T cell receptor beta chains given below trace back to one sample, sequenced in a study of blood T cell repertoires in COVID-19. Measured with immunoSEQ multiplex PCR; TCRdb has only the in-frame clones, and not every one. The sample lists around 300,000 clones; around nine tenths were seen once. The sample comprised peripheral blood. The source of these receptors is a woman aged 25 to 39 with COVID-19, enrolled during active disease.

The V and J genes are TRBV3-1 (or the pseudogene TRBV3-2) and TRBJ1-1; no definite D call. V was trimmed by 4 bases and J by 6 bases, leaving 12 bases between them. Germline CDR1 is LGHDT and CDR2 is YNNKEL (reference sequence). The CDR3 consists of 13 residues. The CDR3 is CASSRRGEAEAFF. CDR3 DNA sequence: TGTGCCAGCAGCCGACGGGGTGAGGCTGAAGCTTTCTTT.

V and J are TRBV5-1 and TRBJ2-3; D perhaps matches TRBD2 (6 bases). The germline gives CDR1 SGHRS, CDR2 YFSETQ. Trimming took 0 bases from V and 2 from J, leaving 13 bases between them. The CDR3 is 16 residues long. The CDR3 protein is CASSLGERATTDTQYF. CDR3 bases: TGCGCCAGCAGCTTGGGGGAGCGGGCAACCACAGATACGCAGTATTTT.

V is TRBV6-5 and J is TRBJ2-7, with 7 bases fitting TRBD2. V lost 6 bases to trimming and J lost 3 bases; unmatched junction nucleotides: 5. Germline V gene data show CDR1 as MNHEY and CDR2 as SVGAGI. The CDR3 is 13 residues long. The chain's CDR3 is CASRSSGRYEQYF. The CDR3 coding sequence is TGTGCCAGCAGATCTAGCGGACGCTACGAGCAGTACTTC.

The genes are TRBV10-1 and TRBJ2-3, with 8 nucleotides matching TRBD2. The junction had 8 bases not matched to a gene; V was cut back by 1 base and J by 5 bases. In germline, CDR1 is WNHNN, CDR2 SYGVQD (reference sequence). CDR3 length equals 16 residues. CDR3 in amino acids: CASSEFLAGPVDTQYF. CDR3 in DNA: TGCGCCAGCAGTGAGTTCTTAGCGGGACCCGTAGATACGCAGTATTTT.

The chain combines TRBV21-1 with TRBJ1-2; TRBD1 is the table's D call, not checked against the DNA. TRBV21-1 is marked as a pseudogene. The CDR3 is made up of 17 amino acids. The CDR3 region is CASSKESTGQGAHGYTF. The DNA of the CDR3 is TGTGCCAGCAGCAAAGAGAGTACGGGACAGGGGGCCCATGGCTACACCTTC.

This clone was found once. This sequence joins TRBV11-2 and TRBJ1-3, with D uncertain. V lost 5 bases, J lost 0 bases, and 2 bases lay in between. This CDR3 region has 12 residues. Germline V gene sequence: CDR1 SGHAT, CDR2 FQNNGV. The CDR3 sequence: CASSLSGNTIYF. As DNA, the CDR3 is TGTGCCAGCAGCCTCTCTGGAAACACCATATATTTT.

The rearrangement joins TRBV4-1 to TRBJ2-5; no clear D gene. The CDR3 spans 13 residues. The germline gives CDR1 MGHRA, CDR2 YSYEKL. Trimming pared 4 bases from V and 3 bases from J, leaving 9 bases between. As DNA, the CDR3 is TGCGCCAGCAGCCTCGGGTGGAAAGAGACCCAGTACTTC. Amino acids: CASSLGWKETQYF.

V and J are TRBV27 and TRBJ2-3; 7 bases align to TRBD2. Looked up from germline, CDR1 is MNHEY and CDR2 is SMNVEV (reference sequence). The CDR3 has 13 amino acids. V trimming: 5 bases; J trimming: 3 bases; junction bases outside the gene matches: 2. The CDR3 region has the DNA TGTGCCAGCAGTCCCGGGGGGACAGATACGCAGTATTTT. This codes for CASSPGGTDTQYF.

This clone came up once. The rearrangement links TRBV29-1 to TRBJ2-4, with 9 bases identical to TRBD2. Trimming took 4 bases from V and 7 from J; bases not matched to a gene: 14. Germline values: CDR1 SQVTM, CDR2 ANQGSEA. This CDR3 has 16 amino acids. CDR3 residues: CSVVLSAGGRWNIQYF. CDR3 DNA: TGCAGCGTTGTTCTGTCGGCGGGAGGGCGATGGAACATTCAGTACTTC.

The chain couples TRBV7-9 to TRBJ1-3; 7 bases are shared with TRBD1. Germline trimming cut 5 bases from V and 6 bases from J; bases unmatched to any gene: 7. Per the germline V gene, CDR1 is SEHNR and CDR2 is FQNEAQ (reference sequence). The CDR3 runs 14 residues. CDR3: CASSRDRVENTIYF. For the CDR3, the DNA is TGTGCCAGCAGCCGAGACAGGGTCGAAAACACCATATATTTT.

CDR3 sequence: CASSRVGAQLAGGPDTQYF. The CDR3 DNA sequence: TGTGCCAGCTCACGTGTTGGCGCTCAACTAGCGGGAGGGCCTGATACGCAGTATTTT. The J gene is TRBJ2-3, the V gene TRBV18, with 13 bases matching TRBD2. J was trimmed by 6 bases and V by 4 bases; bases with no gene match: 16. The CDR3 sequence is 19 residues long. Germline V gene lookup returns CDR1 KGHSH and CDR2 LQKENI. The complete variable domain, with remaining parts taken from reference TRBV18 and TRBJ2-3, reads NAGVMQNPRHLVRRRGQEARLRCSPMKGHSHVYWYRQLPEEGLKFMVYLQKENIIDESGMPKERFSAEFPKEGPSILRIQQVVRGDSAAYFCASSRVGAQLAGGPDTQYFGPGTRLTVL.

The rearrangement links TRBV20-1 to TRBJ1-2; tentatively, D is TRBD1 (6 bases). V lost 3 bases and J lost 4, with 12 bases in between. The germline V gene encodes CDR1 DFQATT and CDR2 SNEGSKA (reference sequence). The CDR3 totals 13 residues. The CDR3 sequence: CSASIGQSYGYTF. The CDR3 DNA follows: TGCAGTGCTAGTATAGGACAGTCCTATGGCTACACCTTC.

The chain links TRBV10-3 to TRBJ2-3; 10 nucleotides agree with TRBD2. This CDR3 spans 18 amino acids. J gave up 3 bases and V 2 bases, and 11 bases lay outside the gene matches. Germline CDR1 reads ENHRY; CDR2 reads SYGVKD. CDR3: CAISERALAGRGTDTQYF. The CDR3 DNA sequence: TGTGCCATCAGTGAGCGTGCACTAGCGGGACGTGGGACAGATACGCAGTATTTT.

The rearrangement links TRBV24-1 to TRBJ2-1, with D perhaps matching TRBD2 (5 bases). V lost 5 bases and J lost 7, with 17 bases in between. The CDR3 has 15 amino acids. The germline V gene encodes CDR1 KGHDR and CDR2 SFDVKD. The CDR3 DNA sequence: TGTGCCACCAGTGTCGCGCGGGCCTATGGAAATGAGCAGTTCTTC. This codes for CATSVARAYGNEQFF.

CDR3 nucleotides: TGTGCCAGTAGTCCCCGGGAGCACGATAATTCACCCCTCCACTTT. It is translated as CASSPREHDNSPLHF. The chain combines TRBV19 with TRBJ1-6; D not certain. Germline CDR1 LNHDA, CDR2 SQIVND (reference sequence). The CDR3 spans 15 residues. The germline V and J ends were trimmed by 5 bases and 5 bases, with 13 bases remaining between them.

The chain recombines TRBV5-1 with TRBJ2-5, with 9 bases lining up with TRBD2. Germline trimming cut 0 bases from V and 5 bases from J; bases unmatched to any gene: 8. Germline loops: CDR1 SGHRS, CDR2 YFSETQ. The CDR3 length is 16 residues. The CDR3 DNA follows: TGCGCCAGCAGCTTGGACGTTGCGGGAGGGCCCGAGACCCAGTACTTC. It translates to CASSLDVAGGPETQYF.

J is TRBJ2-1 and V is TRBV4-3, with 7 bases lining up with TRBD1. The CDR3 has 16 amino acids. V lost 4 bases, J lost 3 bases, and 9 bases stayed unmatched. From germline, CDR1 is LGHNA and CDR2 YSLEER. Written as DNA, the CDR3 is TGCGCCAGCAGCCTAACAGGGGCCAAATACTACAATGAGCAGTTCTTC. The encoded protein is CASSLTGAKYYNEQFF.

V gene TRBV6-5 combines with J gene TRBJ2-7, with a possible D match to TRBD2 (6 bases). The germline V and J ends were trimmed by 7 bases and 3 bases, with 10 bases remaining between them. Germline V gene sequence: CDR1 MNHEY, CDR2 SVGAGI. The CDR3 is 12 residues long. The CDR3 region has the DNA TGTGCCAGCATGGGGCGGGGCTACGAGCAGTACTTC. Its protein product is CASMGRGYEQYF.

This chain uses TRBV30 with TRBJ1-2; TRBD1 matches 7 bases. The CDR3 extends over 14 amino acids. Germline V CDR1 and CDR2: GTSNPN, SVGIG (reference sequence). Losses at the gene ends were 2 bases for V and 4 bases for J; bases not matched to a gene: 7. Here the CDR3 reads CAWSPWTGRYGYTF. DNA for the CDR3: TGTGCCTGGAGTCCGTGGACAGGCCGCTATGGCTACACCTTC. The entire variable domain, with the rest obtained from reference TRBV30 and TRBJ1-2, is as follows: SQTIHQWPATLVQPVGSPLSLECTVEGTSNPNLYWYRQAAGRGLQLLFYSVGIGQISSEVPQNLSASRPQDRQFILSSKKLLLSDSGFYLCAWSPWTGRYGYTFGSGTRLTVV.

The chain carries TRBV3-1 (or the pseudogene TRBV3-2) and TRBJ2-1; 8 bases agree with TRBD1. The V gene's germline CDR1 is LGHDT and CDR2 YNNKEL (reference sequence). The CDR3 has 15 residues. V shed 1 base, J shed 9 bases, and the junction held 8 bases outside the gene matches. As DNA, the CDR3 is TGTGCCAGCAGCCAAGCTGGGACAGGACGCGGTGAGCAGTTCTTC. Its translation is CASSQAGTGRGEQFF.

The chain uses TRBV27 and TRBJ2-7; 11 bases agree with TRBD2. This CDR3 region has 16 residues. The J segment lost 3 bases and the V segment lost 5 bases, leaving 9 bases of the junction unmatched. Germline V gene sequence: CDR1 MNHEY, CDR2 SMNVEV (reference sequence). In nucleotides, the CDR3 is TGTGCCAGCAGTACCCTACCGGGACTAGCGGTCTACGAGCAGTACTTC. Its protein is CASSTLPGLAVYEQYF.

V and J are TRBV6-1 and TRBJ1-5, with 9 bases matching TRBD1. The J segment lost 6 bases and the V segment lost 8 bases, leaving 5 bases of the junction unmatched. CDR3 length: 13 amino acids. Germline V lookup: CDR1 MNHNS, CDR2 SASEGT. The CDR3 loop reads CASRQGVGQPQHF. The CDR3 region has the DNA TGTGCCAGCCGACAGGGGGTTGGTCAGCCCCAGCATTTT.

The chain has TRBV10-2 and TRBJ1-6, with a tentative D call TRBD1 (6 bases). V dropped 2 bases and J dropped 8 bases, with 7 bases sitting between them. The CDR3 is made up of 13 amino acids. CDR1 is WSHSY, CDR2 SAAADI, per germline. DNA of the CDR3: TGCGCCAGCAGTGAGACAGGGTATTCACCCCTCCACTTT. This sequence encodes CASSETGYSPLHF.

CDR3 in amino acids: CASSLDGSGRVEQFF. The CDR3 DNA reads as TGTGCCAGCAGCTTAGACGGTAGCGGGAGGGTTGAGCAGTTCTTC. The chain joins TRBV7-3 to TRBJ2-1; 11 bases line up with TRBD2. In germline, CDR1 is SGHTA, CDR2 FQGTGA. V lost 2 bases and J lost 9; bases outside the gene matches: 6. CDR3 length: 15 amino acids.

V usage is TRBV2 and J usage is TRBJ1-2; 11 bases line up with TRBD1. Germline V lookup: CDR1 SNHLY, CDR2 FYNNEI. V was clipped by 6 bases and J by 3 bases; unmatched bases: 6. The CDR3 loop spans 15 amino acids. The CDR3: CASRTRTGGYYGYTF. The DNA for the CDR3 is TGTGCCAGCAGAACTCGGACAGGGGGCTACTATGGCTACACCTTC.

V and J are TRBV28 and TRBJ2-1, with 12 nucleotides matching TRBD2. V was pared by 5 bases and J by 6 bases, with 5 bases of the junction left unmatched. This CDR3 contains 15 residues. Germline loops: CDR1 MDHEN, CDR2 SYDVKM. The chain's CDR3 is CASSHRTSGANEQFF. In DNA, the CDR3 is TGTGCCAGCAGTCATCGGACTAGCGGGGCCAATGAGCAGTTCTTC.

V gene TRBV6-5 combines with J gene TRBJ2-7; TRBD1 aligns across 12 bases. Germline V gene lookup returns CDR1 MNHEY and CDR2 SVGAGI. The CDR3 spans 15 residues. Trimming took 5 bases from V and 4 from J; bases not matched to a gene: 6. In DNA, the CDR3 is TGTGCCAGCAGTAAGGGACAGGGGGCCAATTACGAGCAGTACTTC. It translates to CASSKGQGANYEQYF.